The next 20 T cell receptor beta chains were all read from a single sample in a study of beta chain features in type 1 diabetes. The whole isolated RNA underwent reverse transcription, so sequencing captured expressed TCRB transcripts. Libraries were prepared by immunoSEQ multiplex PCR; TCRdb keeps only in-frame clonotypes and omits some of them. The sample has 120,000 to 150,000 clones, less than 11% seen once. Material for sequencing was naive CD4+ T cells from blood. Receptors originate from a man younger than 30 in good health.

This sequence joins TRBV30 and TRBJ1-6, with 8 bases identical to TRBD1. CDR3 size: 15 residues. Germline trimming cut 6 bases from V and 8 bases from J; bases unmatched to any gene: 12. The germline V gene has CDR1 GTSNPN and CDR2 SVGIG (reference sequence). The CDR3: CACKQGDLHDSPLHF. The CDR3 region has the DNA TGTGCCTGTAAACAGGGGGATCTGCATGATTCACCCCTCCACTTT.

The chain couples TRBV7-2 to TRBJ2-6; D possibly corresponds to TRBD1 (6 bases). The CDR3 has 17 residues. Trimming pared 3 bases from V and 0 bases from J, leaving 12 bases between. In germline, CDR1 is SGHTA, CDR2 FQGNSA. Here the CDR3 DNA reads TGTGCCAGCAGCTTCCCCCGAGGGGGCTCTGGGGCCAACGTCCTGACTTTC. It is translated as CASSFPRGGSGANVLTF.

The chain links TRBV9 to TRBJ2-3; 7 bases match TRBD1. The CDR3 totals 15 residues. Germline loops: CDR1 SGDLS, CDR2 YYNGEE. V was clipped by 5 bases and J by 0 bases; unmatched bases: 6. This CDR3 reads CASSDRAYSTDTQYF. CDR3 sequence (DNA): TGTGCCAGCAGTGACAGGGCCTACAGCACAGATACGCAGTATTTT.

A remark on this clone: Other DNA sequences from this sample encode an identical CDR3 as well. Written as DNA, the CDR3 is TGTGCCAGCAGCTCCAGGGGCAATCAGCCCCAGCATTTT. Its translation is CASSSRGNQPQHF. V gene TRBV7-2 combines with J gene TRBJ1-5; D is perhaps TRBD1 (5 bases). Trimming removed 4 bases at V and 2 bases at J, with 6 bases between. This CDR3 spans 13 amino acids. The germline gives CDR1 SGHTA, CDR2 FQGNSA.

This clone was seen ten or more times. The rearrangement uses TRBV4-3 and TRBJ2-1, with TRBD2 identical over 12 bases. CDR3 length: 17 amino acids. V shed 0 bases, J shed 8 bases, and the junction held 8 bases outside the gene matches. Looked up from germline, CDR1 is LGHNA and CDR2 is YSLEER. This CDR3 is CASSQDHRLAGVYEQFF. The CDR3 DNA reads TGCGCCAGCAGCCAAGATCATCGACTAGCGGGGGTATATGAGCAGTTCTTC.

The J gene is TRBJ2-2, the V gene TRBV19; 9 bases map to TRBD2. This CDR3 is 17 amino acids long. V lost 5 bases, J lost 4 bases, and 11 bases stayed unmatched. Germline CDR1 and CDR2: LNHDA and SQIVND (reference sequence). The CDR3 DNA reads as TGTGCCAGTAGTTCTCGCGCGGGACTAGCACGCACCGGGGAGCTGTTTTTT. This sequence encodes CASSSRAGLARTGELFF.

The chain couples TRBV7-8 to TRBJ1-2; no firm D call. CDR1 SGHVS and CDR2 FQNEAQ come from the germline V gene. The CDR3 totals 18 residues. Trimming removed 0 bases from V and 0 bases from J, with 17 bases in between. The DNA of the CDR3 is TGTGCCAGCAGCTTAGCTGATACCATAGCCTTCTCTAACTATGGCTACACCTTC. Translating gives CASSLADTIAFSNYGYTF.

The chain has TRBV9 and TRBJ2-1, with a possible D match to TRBD1 (5 bases). Germline loops: CDR1 SGDLS, CDR2 YYNGEE. The CDR3 is 14 amino acids. V was cut by 0 bases and J by 7 bases, with 11 bases left in between. Written as DNA, the CDR3 is TGTGCCAGCAGCGTAGATACAGGTAAAAATGAGCAGTTCTTC. It yields the protein CASSVDTGKNEQFF. The full variable domain, in which reference TRBV9 and TRBJ2-1 provide the parts outside the CDR3, is DSGVTQTPKHLITATGQRVTLRCSPRSGDLSVYWYQQSLDQGLQFLIQYYNGEERAKGNILERFSAQQFPDLHSELNLSSLELGDSALYFCASSVDTGKNEQFFGPGTRLTVL.

This clone was found a few times. The chain recombines TRBV27 with TRBJ1-6; the D gene is possibly TRBD1 (6 bases). Germline V gene sequence: CDR1 MNHEY, CDR2 SMNVEV (reference sequence). Deletions cut 6 bases from V and 5 bases from J, with 11 bases between. The CDR3 has 14 residues. As DNA, the CDR3 is TGTGCCAGCAGCTTGGACAGTAATAATTCACCCCTCCACTTT. Amino acids: CASSLDSNNSPLHF.

Only one count was recorded for this clone. The rearrangement uses TRBV4-2 and TRBJ2-7; 8 bases are a match to TRBD2. This CDR3 has 15 residues. J gave up 1 base and V 1 base, and 3 bases lay outside the gene matches. Per germline, CDR1 LGHNA and CDR2 YNFKEQ. CDR3 nucleotides: TGTGCCAGCAGCCAAGTTAGCGGGGATTCCTACGAGCAGTACTTC. Translated: CASSQVSGDSYEQYF.

The chain recombines TRBV28 with TRBJ1-5; 7 nucleotides agree with TRBD1. Germline values: CDR1 MDHEN, CDR2 SYDVKM. This CDR3 region has 14 residues. V lost 8 bases to trimming and J lost 0 bases; unmatched junction nucleotides: 4. DNA of the CDR3: TGTGCCAGCGTCTCAGGGGGTAGCAATCAGCCCCAGCATTTT. Protein product: CASVSGGSNQPQHF. Based on the CDR3 plus reference TRBV28 and TRBJ1-5, the full variable domain is DVKVTQSSRYLVKRTGEKVFLECVQDMDHENMFWYRQDPGLGLRLIYFSYDVKMKEKGDIPEGYSVSREKKERFSLILESASTNQTSMYLCASVSGGSNQPQHFGDGTRLSIL.

This sequence joins TRBV14 and TRBJ2-5; 10 positions match TRBD2. The CDR3 covers 17 residues. Germline V gene lookup returns CDR1 SGHDN and CDR2 FVKESK. Trimming removed 1 base from V and 0 bases from J; junction bases left unmatched: 5. The CDR3 DNA follows: TGTGCCAGCAGCCAAGGGTATAGCGGGGGGTACCAAGAGACCCAGTACTTC. It translates to CASSQGYSGGYQETQYF.

This clone was observed a handful of times. V and J are TRBV18 and TRBJ1-4; 9 bases map to TRBD1. CDR1 and CDR2 from the germline V gene are KGHSH and LQKENI. CDR3 length equals 15 residues. The V and J ends lost 3 bases and 2 bases, in that order; junction bases with no gene match: 1. The CDR3 DNA sequence: TGTGCCAGCTCACCCGACAGGGGGACTAATGAAAAACTGTTTTTT. This encodes CASSPDRGTNEKLFF.

V is TRBV5-6 and J is TRBJ2-5; no clear D. The germline V gene encodes CDR1 SGHDT and CDR2 YYEEEE. The length of the CDR3 is 12 residues. Trimming left V 2 bases short and J 5 bases short, with 7 bases between. CDR3 nucleotides: TGTGCCAGCAGCTTTCCCAGGGAGACCCAGTACTTC. Its protein is CASSFPRETQYF.

The chain joins TRBV28 to TRBJ1-3; possibly TRBD1 for D (6 bases). The germline V and J ends were trimmed by 6 bases and 4 bases, with 19 bases remaining between them. Germline CDR1 reads MDHEN; CDR2 reads SYDVKM. The CDR3 runs to 16 residues. The CDR3 DNA reads TGTGCCAGCAGCCCGGACAGTTCTTCTCTAGGAAACACCATATATTTT. It is translated as CASSPDSSSLGNTIYF. Full variable domain (missing parts from reference TRBV28 and TRBJ1-3): DVKVTQSSRYLVKRTGEKVFLECVQDMDHENMFWYRQDPGLGLRLIYFSYDVKMKEKGDIPEGYSVSREKKERFSLILESASTNQTSMYLCASSPDSSSLGNTIYFGEGSWLTVV.

The V call is TRBV5-1, the J call TRBJ2-7; 8 bases match TRBD1. Germline V lookup: CDR1 SGHRS, CDR2 YFSETQ. CDR3 size: 15 residues. V shed 4 bases, J shed 0 bases, and the junction held 6 bases outside the gene matches. CDR3 in DNA: TGCGCCAGCAGCGACCGGACAGGGAGCTCCTACGAGCAGTACTTC. Its protein is CASSDRTGSSYEQYF.

This sequence joins TRBV19 and TRBJ1-5; possibly TRBD1 for D (5 bases). The CDR3 covers 13 residues. The germline V gene encodes CDR1 LNHDA and CDR2 SQIVND (reference sequence). V was trimmed by 3 bases and J by 4 bases, leaving 7 bases between them. CDR3 sequence reads: CASSMTVNQPQHF. The CDR3 DNA sequence: TGTGCCAGTAGTATGACAGTAAATCAGCCCCAGCATTTT.

This clone has just a few counts. The chain links TRBV7-2 to TRBJ2-7; 8 bases map to TRBD1. J was trimmed by 7 bases and V by 4 bases; bases with no gene match: 12. Germline values: CDR1 SGHTA, CDR2 FQGNSA. The CDR3 contains 15 residues. For the CDR3, the DNA is TGTGCCAGCAGCTCGAAGACAGGGGTCGCGGGGGAGCAGTACTTC. Translating gives CASSSKTGVAGEQYF. Using reference TRBV7-2 and TRBJ2-7 for the parts outside the CDR3, the full variable domain is GAGVSQSPSNKVTEKGKDVELRCDPISGHTALYWYRQSLGQGLEFLIYFQGNSAPDKSGLPSDRFSAERTGGSVSTLTIQRTQQEDSAVYLCASSSKTGVAGEQYFGPGTRLTVT.

This chain joins TRBV4-1 and TRBJ2-7, with 12 bases that match TRBD2. V was clipped by 0 bases and J by 3 bases; unmatched bases: 9. Germline loops: CDR1 MGHRA, CDR2 YSYEKL. The CDR3 runs to 18 residues. The CDR3 sequence is CASSQDDVGTSGYYEQYF. CDR3 bases: TGCGCCAGCAGCCAAGACGACGTAGGGACTAGCGGGTACTACGAGCAGTACTTC.

The chain has TRBV7-2 and TRBJ2-1; tentatively, D is TRBD2 (5 bases). Germline CDR1 is SGHTA and CDR2 is FQGNSA. V was clipped by 8 bases and J by 0 bases, with 14 bases between them. The CDR3 totals 15 residues. DNA for the CDR3: TGTGCCAGCGGACTTGAAGGTTCCTCCTACAATGAGCAGTTCTTC. It encodes CASGLEGSSYNEQFF. Based on the CDR3 plus reference TRBV7-2 and TRBJ2-1, the full variable domain is GAGVSQSPSNKVTEKGKDVELRCDPISGHTALYWYRQSLGQGLEFLIYFQGNSAPDKSGLPSDRFSAERTGGSVSTLTIQRTQQEDSAVYLCASGLEGSSYNEQFFGPGTRLTVL.